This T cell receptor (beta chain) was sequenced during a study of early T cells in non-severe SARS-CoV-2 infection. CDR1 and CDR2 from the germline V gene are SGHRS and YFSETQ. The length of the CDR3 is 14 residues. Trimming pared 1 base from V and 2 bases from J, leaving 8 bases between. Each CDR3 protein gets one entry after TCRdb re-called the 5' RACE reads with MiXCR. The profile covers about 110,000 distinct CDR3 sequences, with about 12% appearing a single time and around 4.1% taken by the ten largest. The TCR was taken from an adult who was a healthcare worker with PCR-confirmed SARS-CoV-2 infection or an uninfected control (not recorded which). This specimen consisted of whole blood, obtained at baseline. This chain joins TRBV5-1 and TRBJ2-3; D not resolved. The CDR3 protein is CASSLNSPTDTQYF. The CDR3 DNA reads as TGCGCCAGCAGCTTGAATAGCCCCACAGATACGCAGTATTTT.